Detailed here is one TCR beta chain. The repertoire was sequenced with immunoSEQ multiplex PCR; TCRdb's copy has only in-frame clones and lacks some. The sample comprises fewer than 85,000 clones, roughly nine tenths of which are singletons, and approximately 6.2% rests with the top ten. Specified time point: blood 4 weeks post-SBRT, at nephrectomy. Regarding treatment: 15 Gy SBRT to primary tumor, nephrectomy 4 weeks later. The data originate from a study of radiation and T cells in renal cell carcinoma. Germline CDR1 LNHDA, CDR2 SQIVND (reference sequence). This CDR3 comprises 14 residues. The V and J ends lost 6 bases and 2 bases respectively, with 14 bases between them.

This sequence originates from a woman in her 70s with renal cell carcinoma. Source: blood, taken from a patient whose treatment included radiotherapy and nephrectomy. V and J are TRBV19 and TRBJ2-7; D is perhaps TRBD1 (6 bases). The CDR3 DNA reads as TGTGCCAGTAGGGCCGGGACAATCCCCTACGAGCAGTACTTC. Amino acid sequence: CASRAGTIPYEQYF. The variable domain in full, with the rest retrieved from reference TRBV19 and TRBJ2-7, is DGGITQSPKYLFRKEGQNVTLSCEQNLNHDAMYWYRQDPGQGLRLIYYSQIVNDFQKGDIAEGYSVSREKKESFPLTVTSAQKNPTAFYLCASRAGTIPYEQYFGPGTRLTVT.